Each of the 25 T cell receptor beta chains below was sequenced from the same sample in a study of T cell responses to AZD1222 COVID-19 vaccine. TCRdb's copy holds only in-frame clones and misses some; the assay was immunoSEQ multiplex PCR. Seen here are approximately 92,000 clones, 86% observed once, and the top ten hold roughly 10%. This specimen was peripheral blood, taken on day 0 of AZD1222 vaccination. Receptor source: an adult in good health.

The genes are TRBV6-2 or TRBV6-3 and TRBJ2-7; D gene ambiguous. The CDR3 spans 13 residues. V lost 6 bases and J lost 3, with 12 bases in between. Germline-derived CDR1 and CDR2 are MNHEY and SVGEGT. The CDR3 loop reads CASSQDLFYEQYF. The DNA for the CDR3 is TGTGCCAGCAGCCAAGACTTGTTCTACGAGCAGTACTTC.

This CDR3 is CASSSHRLGSGANVLTF. CDR3 DNA sequence: TGTGCCAGCAGTTCCCACAGGTTAGGCTCCGGGGCCAACGTCCTGACTTTC. The gene calls are TRBV28 and TRBJ2-6; D is possibly TRBD1 (5 bases). Germline CDR1 and CDR2: MDHEN and SYDVKM. The CDR3 covers 17 residues. Trimming cost V 4 bases and J 4 bases, with 17 bases left between them. Full variable domain (missing parts from reference TRBV28 and TRBJ2-6): DVKVTQSSRYLVKRTGEKVFLECVQDMDHENMFWYRQDPGLGLRLIYFSYDVKMKEKGDIPEGYSVSREKKERFSLILESASTNQTSMYLCASSSHRLGSGANVLTFGAGSRLTVL.

V and J are TRBV6-5 and TRBJ1-2, with 7 positions matching TRBD1. CDR3 length equals 14 residues. J was trimmed by 0 bases and V by 6 bases; bases with no gene match: 4. Germline assignment: CDR1 MNHEY and CDR2 SVGAGI. CDR3 protein: CASRPGTANYGYTF. The CDR3 DNA reads TGTGCCAGCAGACCCGGGACAGCTAACTATGGCTACACCTTC.

The rearrangement joins TRBV6-5 to TRBJ1-2; D uncertain. V lost 8 bases to trimming and J lost 8 bases, with 12 bases between them. There are 11 residues in the CDR3. Germline assignment: CDR1 MNHEY and CDR2 SVGAGI. CDR3 region: CASPGLTGYTF. DNA for the CDR3: TGTGCCAGCCCCGGCCTCACAGGCTACACCTTC.

The chain couples TRBV7-8 to TRBJ1-2; 7 positions agree with TRBD1. Germline loops: CDR1 SGHVS, CDR2 FQNEAQ. The CDR3 loop spans 14 amino acids. V was clipped by 2 bases and J by 4 bases; unmatched bases: 4. CDR3 DNA sequence: TGTGCCAGCAGCTTATGGTCAGGGGGCTATGGCTACACCTTC. It yields the protein CASSLWSGGYGYTF.

The chain carries TRBV5-1 and TRBJ1-2; D is ambiguous. V lost 0 bases and J 6 bases, leaving 12 bases between the germline ends. Per the germline V gene, CDR1 is SGHRS and CDR2 is YFSETQ. The CDR3 contains 14 residues. CDR3 DNA: TGCGCCAGCAGCTTGGTAGAGGGTCGGAATGGCTACACCTTC. It is translated as CASSLVEGRNGYTF.

This sequence joins TRBV19 and TRBJ2-5; 8 nucleotides agree with TRBD1. Germline CDR1 is LNHDA and CDR2 is SQIVND (reference sequence). The trim removed 5 bases at V and 5 bases at J, leaving 13 bases unmatched. This CDR3 has 16 residues. The chain's CDR3 is CASSGTRTGQGETQYF. CDR3 bases: TGTGCCAGTAGTGGGACCAGGACAGGGCAAGGGGAGACCCAGTACTTC.

This chain connects TRBV7-8 to TRBJ1-2; perhaps TRBD1 as D (5 bases). V lost 3 bases and J 6 bases, leaving 8 bases between the germline ends. Germline CDR1 is SGHVS and CDR2 is FQNEAQ. This CDR3 has 12 residues. CDR3 residues: CASSFGGDGYTF. DNA of the CDR3: TGTGCCAGCAGCTTTGGAGGGGATGGCTACACCTTC.

The table lists this clone with a few counts. V and J are TRBV7-6 and TRBJ2-5, with no clear D. Trimming stripped 2 bases from V and 1 base from J, with 11 bases between. Germline V gene data show CDR1 as SGHVS and CDR2 as FNYEAQ. The CDR3 is 15 amino acids. CDR3 nucleotides: TGTGCCAGCAGCTTACAGGCAGGCGTCCAAGAGACCCAGTACTTC. This encodes CASSLQAGVQETQYF.

This chain uses TRBV7-9 with TRBJ1-2; D remains unclear. The germline V gene has CDR1 SEHNR and CDR2 FQNEAQ (reference sequence). The CDR3 has 13 residues. Trimming removed 4 bases from V and 7 bases from J, with 13 bases in between. The CDR3 DNA sequence: TGTGCCAGCAGCTCTCGGACGGCCGGTGGCTACACCTTC. Protein product: CASSSRTAGGYTF.

The genes are TRBV5-1 and TRBJ2-7, with 7 positions matching TRBD1. CDR1 is SGHRS and CDR2 is YFSETQ in the germline V gene. This CDR3 spans 14 amino acids. The junction had 6 bases not matched to a gene; V was cut back by 4 bases and J by 2 bases. The CDR3 reads CASSPDRVTYEQYF. CDR3 nucleotides: TGCGCCAGCAGCCCCGACAGGGTTACCTACGAGCAGTACTTC.

The chain employs TRBV7-8 and TRBJ2-6, with D possibly being TRBD1 (6 bases). The CDR3 runs 18 residues. Between the trimmed V and J ends, which lost 2 bases and 0 bases, there was a span of 14 bases. CDR1 is SGHVS and CDR2 is FQNEAQ in the germline V gene. The CDR3 DNA follows: TGTGCCAGCAGCTTATCCCAGGACAGCCCCTCTGGGGCCAACGTCCTGACTTTC. Residues: CASSLSQDSPSGANVLTF. The variable domain in full, with the rest retrieved from reference TRBV7-8 and TRBJ2-6, is GAGVSQSPRYKVAKRGQDVALRCDPISGHVSLFWYQQALGQGPEFLTYFQNEAQLDKSGLPSDRFFAERPEGSVSTLKIQRTQQEDSAVYLCASSLSQDSPSGANVLTFGAGSRLTVL.

This clone was picked up a small number of times. The V and J genes are TRBV2 and TRBJ1-6; D remains unclear. V was cut by 3 bases and J by 2 bases, with 5 bases left in between. CDR3 length: 14 amino acids. The germline CDR1 and CDR2 sequences are SNHLY and FYNNEI. CDR3 bases: TGTGCCAGCAGTGATGAGACCTATAATTCACCCCTCCACTTT. Protein sequence: CASSDETYNSPLHF.

J is TRBJ1-1 and V is TRBV9; 7 positions match TRBD1. There are 14 residues in the CDR3. Per the germline V gene, CDR1 is SGDLS and CDR2 is YYNGEE. V gave up 4 bases and J gave up 5 bases; unmatched junction bases: 8. The CDR3 region is CASSRQGEGTEAFF. The DNA for the CDR3 is TGTGCCAGCAGCCGACAGGGAGAAGGGACTGAAGCTTTCTTT.

This chain links TRBV18 with TRBJ2-6, with 7 bases identical to TRBD2. The CDR3 extends over 18 amino acids. From germline, CDR1 is KGHSH and CDR2 LQKENI. V shed 2 bases, J shed 0 bases, and the junction held 7 bases outside the gene matches. The CDR3 DNA reads TGTGCCAGCTCACCAAGAGGGGAGGGCGGCTCTGGGGCCAACGTCCTGACTTTC. This encodes CASSPRGEGGSGANVLTF.

The chain uses TRBV11-2 and TRBJ2-3, with 12 nucleotides matching TRBD1. Trimming cost V 5 bases and J 6 bases; bases outside gene matches: 6. The CDR3 totals 15 residues. The germline gives CDR1 SGHAT, CDR2 FQNNGV. The CDR3, as DNA: TGTGCCAGCAGCGTCCGGGACAGGGGGCTCGATACGCAGTATTTT. It translates to CASSVRDRGLDTQYF.

J is TRBJ1-1 and V is TRBV9, with 7 bases fitting TRBD1. CDR1 and CDR2 from the germline V gene are SGDLS and YYNGEE. V was clipped by 1 base and J by 5 bases; unmatched bases: 5. The length of the CDR3 is 14 residues. The CDR3 sequence: CASSVSRGDTEAFF. CDR3 coding DNA: TGTGCCAGCAGCGTAAGCAGGGGGGATACTGAAGCTTTCTTT.

The gene calls are TRBV19 and TRBJ1-5, with a possible D match to TRBD1 (5 bases). Germline V lookup: CDR1 LNHDA, CDR2 SQIVND (reference sequence). Between the trimmed V and J ends, which lost 6 bases and 1 base, there was a span of 13 bases. CDR3 size: 15 residues. The CDR3 is CASRTTGGSNQPQHF. The CDR3 DNA is TGTGCCAGTAGGACCACAGGAGGGAGCAATCAGCCCCAGCATTTT.

The chain joins TRBV4-1 to TRBJ2-7; possibly TRBD1 or TRBD2 for D (5 bases each). This CDR3 contains 14 residues. Trimming stripped 0 bases from V and 5 bases from J, with 11 bases between. Germline CDR1 reads MGHRA; CDR2 reads YSYEKL. DNA for the CDR3: TGCGCCAGCAGCCAAGAGGGGGAAGCAGACGAGCAGTACTTC. The encoded protein is CASSQEGEADEQYF.

The chain recombines TRBV3-1 (or the pseudogene TRBV3-2) with TRBJ2-2, with 8 bases lining up with TRBD1. Germline V gives CDR1 LGHDT, CDR2 YNNKEL (reference sequence). The junction had 8 bases not matched to a gene; V was cut back by 0 bases and J by 5 bases. The CDR3 is 17 residues long. The chain's CDR3 is CASSQDWAGGKTGELFF. The CDR3 DNA reads TGTGCCAGCAGCCAAGATTGGGCAGGGGGCAAAACCGGGGAGCTGTTTTTT.

This clone was recorded only once. The rearrangement links TRBV6-6 to TRBJ1-1; D is ambiguous. Germline V gene data show CDR1 as MNHNY and CDR2 as SVGAGI (reference sequence). This CDR3 region has 13 residues. Trimming removed 9 bases at V and 0 bases at J, with 11 bases between. The CDR3 bases are TGTGCCAGTTGTTTGGGAATGAACACTGAAGCTTTCTTT. Translation gives CASCLGMNTEAFF.

This sequence joins TRBV10-2 and TRBJ1-4; D is unresolved. V shed 2 bases and J shed 0 bases, with 4 bases lying between them. From germline, CDR1 is WSHSY and CDR2 SAAADI. CDR3 length equals 14 residues. The CDR3 DNA reads as TGCGCCAGCAGTGAGAGGACAACTAATGAAAAACTGTTTTTT. As protein: CASSERTTNEKLFF.

V gene TRBV27 combines with J gene TRBJ2-1; 7 bases map to TRBD1. CDR1 is MNHEY and CDR2 is SMNVEV in the germline V gene (reference sequence). This CDR3 region has 14 residues. J lost 8 bases, V lost 6 bases, and 10 bases had no gene match. CDR3 amino acids: CASSLDRVWDEQFF. In DNA form, the CDR3 reads TGTGCCAGCAGCCTAGACAGGGTATGGGATGAGCAGTTCTTC.

This chain connects TRBV6-1 to TRBJ1-2, with a weak D call TRBD1 (6 bases). The V and J ends lost 0 bases and 4 bases respectively, with 15 bases between them. The CDR3 length is 16 residues. Germline V gene lookup returns CDR1 MNHNS and CDR2 SASEGT. The CDR3 DNA sequence: TGTGCCAGCAGTGAAGCGGGGGCAGGGGCTGGCTATGGCTACACCTTC. Encoded protein: CASSEAGAGAGYGYTF.

The V and J genes are TRBV5-6 and TRBJ2-1; 7 bases map to TRBD2. This CDR3 contains 12 residues. Germline CDR1 is SGHDT and CDR2 is YYEEEE. J gave up 9 bases and V 0 bases, and 0 bases lay outside the gene matches. CDR3 DNA sequence: TGTGCCAGCAGCTTGGTAGCGGGTGAGCAGTTCTTC. It is translated as CASSLVAGEQFF.